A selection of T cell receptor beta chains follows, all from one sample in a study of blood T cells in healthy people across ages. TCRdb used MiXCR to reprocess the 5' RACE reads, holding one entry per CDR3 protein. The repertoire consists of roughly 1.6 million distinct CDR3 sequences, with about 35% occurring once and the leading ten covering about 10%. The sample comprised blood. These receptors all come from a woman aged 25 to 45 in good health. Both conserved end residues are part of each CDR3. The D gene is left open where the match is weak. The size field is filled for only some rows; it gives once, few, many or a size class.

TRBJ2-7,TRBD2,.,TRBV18,CASSPIPLAGGSYEQYF,TGTGCCAGCTCACCCATTCCATTAGCGGGGGGATCCTACGAGCAGTACTTC
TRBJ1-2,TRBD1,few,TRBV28,CASSYDRGWGYTF,TGTGCCAGCAGTTACGACAGGGGTTGGGGCTACACCTTC
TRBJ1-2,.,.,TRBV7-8,CASSLSSEGPLGYGYTF,TGTGCCAGCAGCTTAAGCTCAGAAGGCCCCCTAGGCTATGGCTACACCTTC
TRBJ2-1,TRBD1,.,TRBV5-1,CASSQRQGLVAYNEQFF,TGCGCCAGCAGCCAACGACAGGGGTTGGTAGCCTACAATGAGCAGTTCTTC
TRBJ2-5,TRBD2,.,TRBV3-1,CASSQKTSGRALETQYF,TGTGCCAGCAGCCAAAAAACTAGCGGGAGGGCCTTGGAGACCCAGTACTTC
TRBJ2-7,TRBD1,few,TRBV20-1,CSARQTGGWYEQYF,TGCAGTGCTAGGCAGACAGGGGGCTGGTACGAGCAGTACTTC
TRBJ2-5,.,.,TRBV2,CASGEGLWSQETQYF,TGTGCCAGCGGCGAGGGGCTATGGAGTCAAGAGACCCAGTACTTC
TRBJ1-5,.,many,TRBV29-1,CSVKTGGQPQHF,TGCAGCGTTAAGACAGGCGGTCAGCCCCAGCATTTT
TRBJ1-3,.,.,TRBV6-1,CASSEWATSGNTIYF,TGTGCCAGCAGTGAATGGGCCACCTCTGGAAACACCATATATTTT
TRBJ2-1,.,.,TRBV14,CASSHGGNSYEQFF,TGTGCCAGCAGCCACGGGGGTAATTCCTACGAGCAGTTCTTC
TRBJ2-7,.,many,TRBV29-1,CSVLTERSAYEQYF,TGCAGCGTTCTGACGGAGCGCTCTGCCTACGAGCAGTACTTC
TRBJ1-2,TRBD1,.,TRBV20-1,CSARAPPGTGGFGYTF,TGCAGTGCTAGGGCGCCCCCCGGGACAGGGGGTTTTGGCTACACCTTC
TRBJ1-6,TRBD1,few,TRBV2,CASTGTGNNSPLHF,TGTGCCAGCACCGGGACAGGGAACAATTCACCCCTCCACTTT
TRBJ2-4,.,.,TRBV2,CASSEEAFGDKNIQYF,TGTGCCAGCAGTGAAGAGGCCTTTGGGGACAAAAACATTCAGTACTTC
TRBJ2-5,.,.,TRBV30,CACREKETQYF,TGTGCCTGCAGGGAGAAAGAGACCCAGTACTTC